The entry below gives a single T cell receptor (beta chain) sequence along with its context. Its antigen is not yet known. One base away there is no much larger clone; base qualities are not given. CDR1 and CDR2 are drawn from the germline V gene (reference sequence): LNHNV, YYDKDF. Counted from cysteine to phenylalanine, this CDR3 has 13 amino acids. Solely the CDR3 DNA is kept, with 39 bases framed from the first base. Relative to germline, V is missing 3 bases and J is missing 5 bases, with 2 bases of the junction outside any gene match. The library was obtained by the immunoSEQ multiplex PCR assay. The hsTCRB Kit was used according to the manufacturer's protocol to amplify rearranged TCR beta chain sequences. Sequencing of TCRB libraries was carried out on an Illumina MiSeq. Concerning the study's data processing: Demultiplexing, trimming and gene mapping were performed with the kit vendor's proprietary platform. Held by TCRdb, this immuneACCESS table contains in-frame sequences only and omits some clones. Under half of the omission traces to an unresolved V gene where checked; the cause of the rest is unknown. V and J calls and clone size are given by that table; D and trimming were obtained from the DNA. Across this sample there are under 50,000 clones, with around nine tenths seen only once. The ten largest clones represent 5.7% of the sample.

These data belong to a study of a mutant IDH1 vaccine in newly diagnosed glioma (dated by TCRdb to the early 2020s). For the wider study: Vaccination was initiated 4-6 weeks after radiotherapy alone, or concurrently with temozolomide cycles in the chemotherapy-containing groups. Of the 32 patients who were treated, approximately 62% were male and around 40% were female, and the mean age was around 41 years. Prior to enrollment, patients had been given standard therapy consisting of radiotherapy alone, temozolomide alone, or radiochemotherapy with temozolomide, with the combination given to most patients. The week-35 safety follow-up took place at visit V12, and the week-47 end of study took place at visit V13. Peripheral blood samples were drawn at six visits, namely V03 (baseline), V05, V07, V10, V12 and V13. For exploratory analyses, 25 to 30 treated patients had longitudinal TCRB deep sequencing done wherever samples were available.

In light of the paper, this sample's time point label describes: week 35, safety follow-up. Every vaccine dose consisted of 300 ug of a 20-mer mutant IDH1 peptide in Montanide, administered subcutaneously together with topical imiquimod. Patients received eight vaccinations in weeks 1, 3, 5, 7, 11, 15, 19 and 23, corresponding to visits V03 through V10. Donors had newly diagnosed WHO grade 3 or 4 IDH1-mutant astrocytomas with loss of nuclear ATRX. The samples were drawn from NOA16, a multicentre, single-arm, open-label phase I trial in Germany that tested a mutant IDH1 peptide vaccine in humans for the first time. Genomic DNA for TCRB sequencing was extracted from EDTA blood using the DNeasy Blood and Tissue Kit. The paper's findings and limits, for the study overall: According to the authors, sample limitations meant that analyses of patient blood samples could not be reproduced. Selection of PBMC samples for TCRB deep sequencing was based on availability. Vaccine-induced immune responses across multiple MHC alleles were detected in 90% to 95% of patients. No apparent relationship was observed between pseudoprogression and alterations in the top peripheral T cell clonotypes detected by TCRB sequencing.

The chain employs TRBV15 and TRBJ2-5; the junction holds 8 bases that match TRBD1. Material: PBMCs, obtained from a glioma patient whose treatment included an IDH1 peptide vaccine. This receptor was taken from a woman between 35 and 50 years old with glioma. This receptor has the CDR3 CATSRDRDETQYF. The DNA sequence reads TGTGCCACCAGCAGGGACAGGGATGAGACCCAGTACTTC.